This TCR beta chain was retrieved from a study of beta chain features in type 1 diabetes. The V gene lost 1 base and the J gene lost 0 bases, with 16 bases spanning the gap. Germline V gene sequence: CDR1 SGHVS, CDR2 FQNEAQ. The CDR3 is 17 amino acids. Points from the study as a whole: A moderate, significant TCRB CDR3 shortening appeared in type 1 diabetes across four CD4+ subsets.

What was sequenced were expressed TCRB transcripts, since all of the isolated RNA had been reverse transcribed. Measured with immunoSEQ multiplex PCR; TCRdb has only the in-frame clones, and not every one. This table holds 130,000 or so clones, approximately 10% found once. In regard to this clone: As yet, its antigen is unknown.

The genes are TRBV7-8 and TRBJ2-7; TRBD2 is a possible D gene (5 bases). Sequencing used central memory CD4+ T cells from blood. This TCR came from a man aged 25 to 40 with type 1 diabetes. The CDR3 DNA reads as TGTGCCAGCAGCTTAGAGGGAGAGGGTTGGGGCTCCTACGAGCAGTACTTC. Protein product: CASSLEGEGWGSYEQYF.